Sequencing of this T cell receptor beta chain was carried out in a study of regulatory dendritic cells for organ transplantation. Some clones are missing from TCRdb's copy, which holds only in-frame ones; the method was immunoSEQ multiplex PCR. The sample gives over 8,500 clones, 72% of which show up once; 18% is in the top ten. The length of the CDR3 is 14 residues. Germline values: CDR1 LNHNV, CDR2 YYDKDF (reference sequence). V lost 5 bases and J 6 bases, leaving 15 bases between the germline ends. Points on this clone: The antigen is not known.

General observations from the study: Memory T cells were less diverse than naive, with memory CD8+ most oligoclonal.

The specimen sequenced was memory CD8+ T cells from blood. Subset: CD45RO+ memory T cells. The sequence was obtained from a human donor in good health. This chain uses TRBV15 with TRBJ2-3; either TRBD1 or TRBD2 may fit D (5 bases each). CDR3: CATSGGGQSDTQYF. The DNA of the CDR3 is TGTGCCACCAGCGGTGGGGGTCAATCTGATACGCAGTATTTT.